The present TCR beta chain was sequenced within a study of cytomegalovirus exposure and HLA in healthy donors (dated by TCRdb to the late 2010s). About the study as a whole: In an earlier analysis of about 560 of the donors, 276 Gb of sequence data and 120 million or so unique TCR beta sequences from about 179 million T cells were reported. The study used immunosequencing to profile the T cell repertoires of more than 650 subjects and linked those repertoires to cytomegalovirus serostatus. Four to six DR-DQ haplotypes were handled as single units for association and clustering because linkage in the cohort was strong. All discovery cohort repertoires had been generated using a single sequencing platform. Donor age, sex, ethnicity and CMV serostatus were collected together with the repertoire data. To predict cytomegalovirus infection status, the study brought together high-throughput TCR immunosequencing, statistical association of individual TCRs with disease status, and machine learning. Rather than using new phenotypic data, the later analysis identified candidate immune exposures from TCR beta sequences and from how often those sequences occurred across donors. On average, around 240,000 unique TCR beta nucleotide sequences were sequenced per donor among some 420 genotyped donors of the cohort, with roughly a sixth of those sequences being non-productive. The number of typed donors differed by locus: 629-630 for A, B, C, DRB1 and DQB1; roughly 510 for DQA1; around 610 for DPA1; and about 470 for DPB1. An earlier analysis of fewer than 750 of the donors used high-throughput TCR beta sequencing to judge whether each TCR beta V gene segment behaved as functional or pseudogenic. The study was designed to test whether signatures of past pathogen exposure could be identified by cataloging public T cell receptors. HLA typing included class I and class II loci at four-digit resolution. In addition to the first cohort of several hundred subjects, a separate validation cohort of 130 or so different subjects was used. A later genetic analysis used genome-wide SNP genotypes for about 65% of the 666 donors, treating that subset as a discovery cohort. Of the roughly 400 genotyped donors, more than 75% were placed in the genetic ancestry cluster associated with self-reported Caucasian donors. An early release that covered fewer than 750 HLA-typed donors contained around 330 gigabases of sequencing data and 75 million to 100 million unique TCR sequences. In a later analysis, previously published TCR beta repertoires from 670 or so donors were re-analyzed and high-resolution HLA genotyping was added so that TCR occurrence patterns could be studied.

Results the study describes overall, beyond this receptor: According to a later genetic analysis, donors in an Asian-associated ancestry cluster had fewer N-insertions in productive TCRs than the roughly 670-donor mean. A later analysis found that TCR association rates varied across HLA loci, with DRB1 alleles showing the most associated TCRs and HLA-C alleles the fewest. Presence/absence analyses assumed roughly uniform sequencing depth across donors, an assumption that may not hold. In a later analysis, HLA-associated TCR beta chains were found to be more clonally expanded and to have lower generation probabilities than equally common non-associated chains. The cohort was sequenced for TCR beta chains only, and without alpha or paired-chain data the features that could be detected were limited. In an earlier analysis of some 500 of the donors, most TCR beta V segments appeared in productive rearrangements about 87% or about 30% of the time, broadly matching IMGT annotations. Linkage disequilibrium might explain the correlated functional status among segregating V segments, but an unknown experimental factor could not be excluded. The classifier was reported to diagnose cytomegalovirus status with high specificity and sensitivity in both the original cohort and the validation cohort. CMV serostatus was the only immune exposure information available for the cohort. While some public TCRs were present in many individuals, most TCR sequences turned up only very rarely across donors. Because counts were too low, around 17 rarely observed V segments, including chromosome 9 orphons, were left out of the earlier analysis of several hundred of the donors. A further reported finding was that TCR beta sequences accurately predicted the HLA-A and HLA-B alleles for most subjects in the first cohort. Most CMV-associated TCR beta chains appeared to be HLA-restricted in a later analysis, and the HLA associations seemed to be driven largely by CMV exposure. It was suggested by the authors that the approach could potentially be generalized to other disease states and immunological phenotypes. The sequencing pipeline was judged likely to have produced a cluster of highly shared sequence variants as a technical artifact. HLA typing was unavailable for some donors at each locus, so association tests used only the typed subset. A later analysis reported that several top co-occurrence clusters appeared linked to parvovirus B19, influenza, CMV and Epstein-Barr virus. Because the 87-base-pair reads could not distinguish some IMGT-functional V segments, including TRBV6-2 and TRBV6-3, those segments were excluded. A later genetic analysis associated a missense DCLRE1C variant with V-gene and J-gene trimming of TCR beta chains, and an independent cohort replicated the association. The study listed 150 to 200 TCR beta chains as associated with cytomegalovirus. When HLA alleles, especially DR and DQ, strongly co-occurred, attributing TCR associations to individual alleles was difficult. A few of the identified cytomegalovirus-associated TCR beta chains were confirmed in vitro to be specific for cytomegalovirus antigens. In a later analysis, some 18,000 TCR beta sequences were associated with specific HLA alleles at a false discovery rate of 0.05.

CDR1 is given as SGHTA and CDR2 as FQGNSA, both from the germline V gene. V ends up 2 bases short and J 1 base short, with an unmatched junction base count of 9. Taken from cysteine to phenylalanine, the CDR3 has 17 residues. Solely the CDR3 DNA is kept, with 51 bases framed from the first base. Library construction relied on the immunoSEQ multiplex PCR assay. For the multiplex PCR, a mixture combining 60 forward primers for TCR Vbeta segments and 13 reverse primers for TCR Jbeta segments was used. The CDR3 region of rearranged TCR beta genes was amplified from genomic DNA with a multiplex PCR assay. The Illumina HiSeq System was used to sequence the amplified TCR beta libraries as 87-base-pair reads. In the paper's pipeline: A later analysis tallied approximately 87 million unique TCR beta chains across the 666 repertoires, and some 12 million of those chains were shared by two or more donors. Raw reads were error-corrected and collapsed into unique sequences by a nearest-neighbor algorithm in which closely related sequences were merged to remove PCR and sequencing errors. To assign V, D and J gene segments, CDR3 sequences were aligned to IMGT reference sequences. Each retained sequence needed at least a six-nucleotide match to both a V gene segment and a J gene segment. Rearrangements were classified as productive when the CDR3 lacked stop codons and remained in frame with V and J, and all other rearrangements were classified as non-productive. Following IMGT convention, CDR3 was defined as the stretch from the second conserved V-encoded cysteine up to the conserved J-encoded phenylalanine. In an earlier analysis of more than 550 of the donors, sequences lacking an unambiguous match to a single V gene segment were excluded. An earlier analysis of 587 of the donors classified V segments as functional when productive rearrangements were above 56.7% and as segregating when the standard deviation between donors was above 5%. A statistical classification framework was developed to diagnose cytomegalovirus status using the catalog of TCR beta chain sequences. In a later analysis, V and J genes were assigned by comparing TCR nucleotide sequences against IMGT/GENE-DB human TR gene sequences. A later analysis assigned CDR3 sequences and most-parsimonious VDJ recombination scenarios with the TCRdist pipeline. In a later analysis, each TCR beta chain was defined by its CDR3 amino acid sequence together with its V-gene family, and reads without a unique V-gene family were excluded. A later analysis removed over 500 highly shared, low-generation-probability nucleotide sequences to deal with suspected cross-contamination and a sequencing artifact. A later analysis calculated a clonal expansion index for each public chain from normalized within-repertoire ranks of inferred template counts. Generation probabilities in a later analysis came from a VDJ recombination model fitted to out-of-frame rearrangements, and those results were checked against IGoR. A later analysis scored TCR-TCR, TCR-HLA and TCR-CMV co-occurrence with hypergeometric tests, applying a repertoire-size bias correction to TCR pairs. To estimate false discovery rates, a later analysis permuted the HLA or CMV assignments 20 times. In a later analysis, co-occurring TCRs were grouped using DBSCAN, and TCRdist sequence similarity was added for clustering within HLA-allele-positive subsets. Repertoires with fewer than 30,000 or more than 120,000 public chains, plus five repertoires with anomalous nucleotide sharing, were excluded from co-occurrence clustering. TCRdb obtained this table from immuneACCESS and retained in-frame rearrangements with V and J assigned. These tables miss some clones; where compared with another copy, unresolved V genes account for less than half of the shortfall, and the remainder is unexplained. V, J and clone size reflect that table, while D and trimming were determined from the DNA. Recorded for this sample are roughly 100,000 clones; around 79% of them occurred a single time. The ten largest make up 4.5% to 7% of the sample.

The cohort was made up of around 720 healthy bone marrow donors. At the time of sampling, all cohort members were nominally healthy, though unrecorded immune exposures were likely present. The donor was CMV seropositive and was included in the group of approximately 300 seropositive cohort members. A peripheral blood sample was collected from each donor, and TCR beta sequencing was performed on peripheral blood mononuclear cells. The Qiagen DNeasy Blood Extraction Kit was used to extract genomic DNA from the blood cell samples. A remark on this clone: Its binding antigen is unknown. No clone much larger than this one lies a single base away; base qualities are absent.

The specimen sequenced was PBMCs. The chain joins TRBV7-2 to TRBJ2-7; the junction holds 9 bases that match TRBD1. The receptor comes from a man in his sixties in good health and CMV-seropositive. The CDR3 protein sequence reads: CASSLFGGTGPSYEQYF. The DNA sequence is TGTGCCAGCAGCTTATTCGGCGGGACAGGGCCTTCCTACGAGCAGTACTTC.